This T cell receptor beta chain was obtained from a study of T-cell memory formation after mild COVID-19. Study-wide context: TCR clusters were mostly confined to one donor each. Study-wide findings and caveats: The second-wave clones peaking on day 37 were not confirmed as SARS-CoV-2-specific.

A remark on this clonotype: The antigen is undetermined.

CDR3 size: 12 residues. The germline V and J ends were trimmed by 3 bases and 6 bases, with 9 bases remaining between them. After 5'RACE with constant-segment primers, TCR alpha and TCR beta cDNA libraries carrying sample barcodes and UMIs were obtained. One entry per CDR3 protein results from TCRdb running MiXCR on the 5' RACE reads. The sample lists around 200,000 distinct CDR3 sequences, 16% occurring once. The chain has TRBV12-3 or TRBV12-4 and TRBJ2-7; no clear D. Sequenced sample: PBMCs or a T cell subset sorted from them (not recorded which). This receptor was identified in an adult woman who had mild COVID-19 (a few samples of this study predate the infection). Cell type and time point are not known. In DNA form, the CDR3 reads TGTGCCAGCAGTTTTCAGATGATCGAGCAGTACTTC. It encodes CASSFQMIEQYF.